This TCR beta chain is drawn from a study of control samples from healthy donors and cancer patients. Some clones are missing from TCRdb's copy, which holds only in-frame ones; the method was immunoSEQ multiplex PCR. The repertoire includes about 86,000 clones, approximately 95% of them detected once, and nearly 1.5% sits in the top ten. The length of the CDR3 is 15 residues. Deletions cut 7 bases from V and 7 bases from J, with 20 bases between. The germline CDR1 and CDR2 sequences are MDHEN and SYDVKM. V is TRBV28 and J is TRBJ1-5; D possibly corresponds to TRBD1 (5 bases). The TCR was taken from a woman in her twenties or thirties in good health. Material: blood. CDR3: CASTQGGIQGQPQHF. Written as DNA, the CDR3 is TGTGCCAGCACCCAGGGCGGCATCCAAGGGCAGCCCCAGCATTTT.